The next 16 T cell receptor beta chains were all read from a single sample in a study of OX40 agonist ivuxolimab in advanced cancers. Libraries were prepared by immunoSEQ multiplex PCR; TCRdb keeps only in-frame clonotypes and omits some of them. This repertoire shows about 94,000 clones, around 87% found once; its top ten account for around 0.28%. Sequencing used CD4+ or CD8+ T cells sorted from blood, obtained in a trial of the OX40 agonist ivuxolimab. The source of these receptors is an adult with an advanced solid tumor such as melanoma, head and neck, liver or kidney cancer.

The rearrangement uses TRBV2 and TRBJ2-6; TRBD2 might be the D (6 bases). Germline values: CDR1 SNHLY, CDR2 FYNNEI. V lost 7 bases and J lost 0, with 10 bases in between. The CDR3 spans 15 residues. The DNA of the CDR3 is TGTGCCAGCAACGGGGGACTCTCTGGGGCCAACGTCCTGACTTTC. This encodes CASNGGLSGANVLTF.

The chain joins TRBV7-6 to TRBJ2-7; weak D call: TRBD1 (6 bases). There are 14 residues in the CDR3. Trimming shortened V by 2 bases and J by 3 bases, and 11 bases separated the two germline ends. Germline assignment: CDR1 SGHVS and CDR2 FNYEAQ. This CDR3 is CASSLIQGSYEQYF. The CDR3, as DNA: TGTGCCAGCAGCTTAATACAGGGTAGCTACGAGCAGTACTTC.

In DNA form, the CDR3 reads TGTGCCAGCAGTTATAGCGGGGGGTCGGAGACCCAGTACTTC. Its translation: CASSYSGGSETQYF. The rearrangement links TRBV6-6 to TRBJ2-5, with TRBD2 matching 10 bases. The CDR3 spans 14 residues. The V gene end was trimmed by 3 bases and the J gene end by 5 bases; junction bases not matched to a gene: 3. Germline CDR1 and CDR2: MNHNY and SVGAGI (reference sequence).

The CDR3, as DNA: TGTGCCAGCAGCTTGTTTGCAGGGGGTAGGGACTATGGCTACACCTTC. This encodes CASSLFAGGRDYGYTF. This chain connects TRBV5-6 to TRBJ1-2, with 7 bases aligning to TRBD1. Per the germline V gene, CDR1 is SGHDT and CDR2 is YYEEEE. V trimming: 1 base; J trimming: 3 bases; junction bases outside the gene matches: 9. The CDR3 is 16 amino acids.

The rearrangement joins TRBV4-1 to TRBJ2-3; 13 bases agree with TRBD2. Germline V gene data show CDR1 as MGHRA and CDR2 as YSYEKL. The CDR3 loop spans 20 amino acids. The V and J ends lost 2 bases and 2 bases, in that order; junction bases with no gene match: 13. CDR3 sequence: CASSQPGLAGRTGLTDTQYF. The CDR3 DNA follows: TGCGCCAGCAGCCAACCGGGACTAGCGGGGCGGACCGGACTCACAGATACGCAGTATTTT.

The chain combines TRBV12-5 with TRBJ2-2, with 9 bases fitting TRBD1. Germline lookup yields CDR1 LGHNT and CDR2 FRNRAP. The length of the CDR3 is 19 residues. Losses at the gene ends were 7 bases for V and 4 bases for J; bases not matched to a gene: 19. The CDR3 reads CASASSGTGTLRGTGELFF. CDR3 nucleotide sequence: TGTGCTAGTGCCTCTTCTGGGACAGGGACTCTACGGGGCACCGGGGAGCTGTTTTTT.

Only a few counts were recorded for this clone. The chain carries TRBV9 and TRBJ1-1; D possibly corresponds to TRBD1 (5 bases). The V end lost 2 bases, the J end lost 0 bases, and 5 bases lay between the germline ends. This CDR3 comprises 13 residues. Germline CDR1 SGDLS, CDR2 YYNGEE. CDR3 in amino acids: CASSVDMNTEAFF. CDR3 bases: TGTGCCAGCAGCGTGGACATGAACACTGAAGCTTTCTTT.

CDR3 in amino acids: CASSLDSGGYGYTF. DNA for the CDR3: TGTGCCAGCAGCTTAGATTCCGGGGGCTATGGCTACACCTTC. The chain combines TRBV7-9 with TRBJ1-2; TRBD1 is a possible D gene (5 bases). The CDR3 sequence is 14 residues long. Germline values: CDR1 SEHNR, CDR2 FQNEAQ (reference sequence). V lost 1 base to trimming and J lost 4 bases, with 10 bases between them. The full variable domain, rest sourced from reference TRBV7-9 and TRBJ1-2, is DTGVSQNPRHKITKRGQNVTFRCDPISEHNRLYWYRQTLGQGPEFLTYFQNEAQLEKSRLLSDRFSAERPKGSFSTLEIQRTEQGDSAMYLCASSLDSGGYGYTFGSGTRLTVV.

The CDR3 region is CASSAESNQPQHF. In DNA, the CDR3 is TGTGCCAGTAGTGCGGAGAGCAATCAGCCCCAGCATTTT. The chain is built from TRBV19 and TRBJ1-5; D gene uncertain. From germline, CDR1 is LNHDA and CDR2 SQIVND (reference sequence). Trimming left V 5 bases short and J 1 base short, with 6 bases between. The CDR3 contains 13 residues.

The chain couples TRBV11-2 to TRBJ2-7; a possible D gene is TRBD2 (6 bases). The V and J ends lost 4 bases and 3 bases respectively, with 16 bases between them. The germline V gene encodes CDR1 SGHAT and CDR2 FQNNGV. This CDR3 is built from 15 residues. This CDR3 reads CASSSPRLRGYEQYF. CDR3 nucleotides: TGTGCCAGCAGCTCCCCGAGGCTGCGGGGCTACGAGCAGTACTTC.

V is TRBV29-1 and J is TRBJ2-6; D possibly matches TRBD1 or TRBD2 (5 bases each). This CDR3 is built from 15 residues. The V gene lost 5 bases and the J gene lost 2 bases, with 13 bases spanning the gap. The germline gives CDR1 SQVTM, CDR2 ANQGSEA. The CDR3 region is CSVISGTPGANVLTF. For the CDR3, the DNA is TGCAGCGTTATCTCAGGGACCCCTGGGGCCAACGTCCTGACTTTC. The whole variable domain, remainder taken from reference TRBV29-1 and TRBJ2-6, is SAVISQKPSRDICQRGTSLTIQCQVDSQVTMMFWYRQQPGQSLTLIATANQGSEATYESGFVIDKFPISRPNLTFSTLTVSNMSPEDSSIYLCSVISGTPGANVLTFGAGSRLTVL.

The V and J genes are TRBV4-1 and TRBJ2-5, with 10 bases aligning to TRBD1. Gene TRBJ2-7 matches the end of the DNA better, so the J call may be wrong. The CDR3 is 14 residues long. Germline assignment: CDR1 MGHRA and CDR2 YSYEKL. The CDR3 loop reads CASSHTTGGGEQYF. The CDR3 bases are TGCGCCAGCAGCCATACGACAGGGGGCGGCGAGCAGTACTTC.

The chain carries TRBV30 and TRBJ1-6; perhaps TRBD1 as D (5 bases). This CDR3 comprises 15 residues. Trimming cost V 5 bases and J 7 bases, with 18 bases left between them. Germline lookup yields CDR1 GTSNPN and CDR2 SVGIG (reference sequence). CDR3 amino acids: CAWARGTNPNSPLHF. The CDR3 DNA reads as TGTGCCTGGGCCCGAGGGACGAATCCCAATTCACCCCTCCACTTT.

V usage is TRBV25-1 and J usage is TRBJ2-1, with D perhaps TRBD2 (6 bases). CDR1 and CDR2 (germline): MGHDK, SYGVNS. The length of the CDR3 is 15 residues. With 3 bases removed from V and 5 bases from J, the gap between germline ends came to 14 bases. The CDR3: CASSDPRGTHNEQFF. CDR3 coding DNA: TGTGCCAGCAGTGACCCTCGGGGGACGCACAATGAGCAGTTCTTC.

The chain uses TRBV2 and TRBJ2-3; 9 nucleotides agree with TRBD2. J lost 2 bases, V lost 7 bases, and 7 bases had no gene match. CDR3 size: 15 residues. CDR1 is SNHLY and CDR2 is FYNNEI in the germline V gene. The chain's CDR3 is CASKYSGGVTDTQYF. DNA for the CDR3: TGTGCCAGCAAGTATAGCGGGGGCGTCACAGATACGCAGTATTTT. The variable domain in full, completed from reference TRBV2 and TRBJ2-3, reads EPEVTQTPSHQVTQMGQEVILRCVPISNHLYFYWYRQILGQKVEFLVSFYNNEISEKSEIFDDQFSVERPDGSNFTLKIRSTKLEDSAMYFCASKYSGGVTDTQYFGPGTRLTVL.

The chain joins TRBV6-6 to TRBJ1-1; 7 positions match TRBD1. V lost 0 bases to trimming and J lost 6 bases; unmatched junction nucleotides: 4. The CDR3 is made up of 14 amino acids. The germline V gene has CDR1 MNHNY and CDR2 SVGAGI (reference sequence). The CDR3 nucleotides read TGTGCCAGCAGTTACTCCACCGGGACAGCTGAAGCTTTCTTT. This gives the protein CASSYSTGTAEAFF.